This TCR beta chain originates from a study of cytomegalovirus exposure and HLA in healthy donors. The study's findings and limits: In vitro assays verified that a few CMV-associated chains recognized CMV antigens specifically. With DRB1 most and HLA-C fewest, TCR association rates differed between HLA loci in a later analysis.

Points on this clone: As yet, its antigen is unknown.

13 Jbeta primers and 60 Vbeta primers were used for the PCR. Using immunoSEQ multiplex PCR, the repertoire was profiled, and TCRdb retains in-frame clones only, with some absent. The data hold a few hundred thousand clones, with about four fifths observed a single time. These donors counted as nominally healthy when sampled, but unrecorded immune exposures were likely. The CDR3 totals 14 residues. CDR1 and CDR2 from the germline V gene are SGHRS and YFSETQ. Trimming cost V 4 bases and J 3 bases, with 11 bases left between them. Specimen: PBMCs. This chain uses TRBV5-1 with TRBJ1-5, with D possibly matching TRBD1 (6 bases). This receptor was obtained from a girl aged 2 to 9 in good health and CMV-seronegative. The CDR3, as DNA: TGCGCCAGCAGCGTCCGGGACAACAATCAGCCCCAGCATTTT. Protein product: CASSVRDNNQPQHF.